What follows describes a single TCR beta chain. Its antigen is unidentified. Gene names denote mouse genes. From the germline J gene comes the end of the CDR3, since the read stops 1 residue before it. V lost 0 bases, J lost 3 bases, and 10 bases lay in between. CDR3 length: 14 amino acids. Per the germline V gene, CDR1 is GFQATS and CDR2 is STVNSAI. Sequencing was performed with immunoSEQ multiplex PCR; in TCRdb, only in-frame clones are kept and a portion is missing. This table holds around 17,000 clones, 55% to 75% found once. These data originate in a study of tissue T cells after allogeneic stem cell transplantation. Study-level points and caveats: Anatomically similar tissues had similar TCR repertoires within each patient.

The V gene is TRBV20, the J gene TRBJ2-5; tentative D call: TRBD2 (6 bases). The sequence derives from a female BALB/c mouse in good health. The strain's MHC haplotype is H2-d. Specimen: spleen. The part of the CDR3 DNA that was read is TGTGGTGCTAGGGATGGGGGAGGGCAAGACACCCAGTAC. Its protein product is CGARDGGGQDTQY. The whole CDR3 region reads CGARDGGGQDTQYF.